This paragraph reports one TCR beta chain. The antigen is undetermined. This record comes from a study of T cell responses to AZD1222 COVID-19 vaccine. Study context: Timing groups of about 4 and about 12 weeks for second doses were pooled. Overall study findings and caveats: Repertoires in all cases were sampled only once the peak T cell response had passed. Within unmutated variant regions lay the reported targets of nearly half of spike-specific TCRs.

V lost 2 bases and J lost 1; bases outside the gene matches: 1. The V gene's germline CDR1 is MNHEY and CDR2 SVGEGT. The CDR3 has 16 amino acids. The table came from immunoSEQ multiplex PCR; TCRdb's copy has only in-frame clones and leaves some out. The data show about 150,000 clones, 93% seen once. This chain uses TRBV6-2 or TRBV6-3 with TRBJ2-2; 10 bases are a match to TRBD2. This TCR was sampled from an adult in good health. Here the sequenced sample was peripheral blood, taken on day 0 of AZD1222 vaccination. The CDR3 coding sequence is TGTGCCAGCAGTTACAGACTAGCGGGGAACACCGGGGAGCTGTTTTTT. This gives the protein CASSYRLAGNTGELFF.